Listed below are T cell receptor beta chains from one sample, sequenced in a study of T cell responses to AZD1222 COVID-19 vaccine. The assay was immunoSEQ multiplex PCR, and TCRdb's table has in-frame clones only and misses some. The table includes 130,000 or so clones, around 86% detected once. This material consisted of peripheral blood, taken on day 0 of AZD1222 vaccination. The source of these receptors is an adult in good health. Each CDR3 is given with its conserved first and last residue. The order of the fields is J gene, clone size, D gene, V gene, CDR3 protein, CDR3 DNA. The D gene is left open where the match is weak. Some rows mark clone size as missing; the rest say once, few, many or name a class of expanded clone.

j_call: TRBJ1-1
clone_size: once
d_call: .
v_call: TRBV5-1
cdr3_aa: CASSRARVEATEAFF
cdr3_nt: TGCGCCAGCAGCCGGGCCCGGGTGGAAGCCACTGAAGCTTTCTTT

j_call: TRBJ2-7
clone_size: .
d_call: TRBD2
v_call: TRBV19
cdr3_aa: CASSIGGSSYEQYF
cdr3_nt: TGTGCCAGTAGTATAGGCGGGAGCTCCTACGAGCAGTACTTC

j_call: TRBJ2-7
clone_size: .
d_call: TRBD1
v_call: TRBV7-2
cdr3_aa: CASSPTGGRYEQYF
cdr3_nt: TGTGCCAGCAGCCCAACAGGGGGCAGGTACGAGCAGTACTTC

j_call: TRBJ2-2
clone_size: .
d_call: .
v_call: TRBV5-1
cdr3_aa: CASSLDAGNTGELFF
cdr3_nt: TGCGCCAGCAGCTTGGATGCCGGAAACACCGGGGAGCTGTTTTTT

j_call: TRBJ1-6
clone_size: .
d_call: .
v_call: TRBV19
cdr3_aa: CASSITWRARDSPLHF
cdr3_nt: TGTGCCAGTAGTATTACTTGGAGAGCGCGAGATTCACCCCTCCACTTT

j_call: TRBJ2-3
clone_size: .
d_call: TRBD1
v_call: TRBV5-1
cdr3_aa: CASSLGTGRDTQYF
cdr3_nt: TGCGCCAGCAGCCTCGGGACAGGGCGAGATACGCAGTATTTT

j_call: TRBJ2-5
clone_size: .
d_call: .
v_call: TRBV9
cdr3_aa: CASSVGSTIQETQYF
cdr3_nt: TGTGCCAGCAGCGTCGGCTCCACCATTCAAGAGACCCAGTACTTC

j_call: TRBJ1-1
clone_size: .
d_call: .
v_call: TRBV7-2
cdr3_aa: CASSSGQNTEAFF
cdr3_nt: TGTGCCAGCAGCTCGGGACAAAACACTGAAGCTTTCTTT

j_call: TRBJ2-1
clone_size: .
d_call: .
v_call: TRBV24-1
cdr3_aa: CATSTFEGRNNNEQFF
cdr3_nt: TGTGCCACCAGTACCTTCGAGGGCAGGAATAACAATGAGCAGTTCTTC

j_call: TRBJ2-2
clone_size: .
d_call: .
v_call: TRBV11-3
cdr3_aa: CASSLAGTNTGELFF
cdr3_nt: TGTGCCAGCAGCTTAGCTGGAACGAACACCGGGGAGCTGTTTTTT

j_call: TRBJ1-2
clone_size: .
d_call: TRBD1
v_call: TRBV28
cdr3_aa: CASSSPDRGSRGYTF
cdr3_nt: TGTGCCAGCAGTTCGCCCGACAGGGGGAGTCGGGGCTACACCTTC

j_call: TRBJ1-3
clone_size: .
d_call: .
v_call: TRBV9
cdr3_aa: CASSGPYSGNTIYF
cdr3_nt: TGTGCCAGCAGCGGACCCTACTCTGGAAACACCATATATTTT

j_call: TRBJ2-7
clone_size: once
d_call: .
v_call: TRBV6-6
cdr3_aa: CASTGQGYEQYF
cdr3_nt: TGTGCCAGCACTGGGCAGGGCTACGAGCAGTACTTC

j_call: TRBJ1-2
clone_size: .
d_call: TRBD1
v_call: TRBV25-1
cdr3_aa: CASRGTGDFYGYTF
cdr3_nt: TGTGCCAGCAGGGGGACAGGGGACTTTTATGGCTACACCTTC

j_call: TRBJ1-2
clone_size: .
d_call: .
v_call: TRBV20-1
cdr3_aa: CSAVANYGYTF
cdr3_nt: TGCAGTGCTGTCGCTAACTATGGCTACACCTTC

j_call: TRBJ1-3
clone_size: .
d_call: .
v_call: TRBV27
cdr3_aa: CASSPVSSGNTIYF
cdr3_nt: TGTGCCAGCAGTCCCGTGAGCTCCGGAAACACCATATATTTT

j_call: TRBJ2-7
clone_size: .
d_call: .
v_call: TRBV3-1/TRBV3-2
cdr3_aa: CASSQLGEQYF
cdr3_nt: TGTGCCAGCAGCCAACTTGGCGAGCAGTACTTC

j_call: TRBJ2-5
clone_size: .
d_call: .
v_call: TRBV14
cdr3_aa: CASSQENRVKTQYF
cdr3_nt: TGTGCCAGCAGCCAAGAAAACAGGGTTAAGACCCAGTACTTC

j_call: TRBJ1-1
clone_size: .
d_call: .
v_call: TRBV12-3/TRBV12-4
cdr3_aa: CASTLWGEAFF
cdr3_nt: TGTGCCAGCACCTTATGGGGAGAAGCTTTCTTT

j_call: TRBJ1-2
clone_size: .
d_call: .
v_call: TRBV6-5
cdr3_aa: CASSFGRTYGYTF
cdr3_nt: TGTGCCAGCAGTTTTGGACGGACCTATGGCTACACCTTC

j_call: TRBJ1-5
clone_size: .
d_call: .
v_call: TRBV6-5
cdr3_aa: CASSYLGVQPQHF
cdr3_nt: TGTGCCAGCAGTTACTTAGGGGTTCAGCCCCAGCATTTT

j_call: TRBJ2-5
clone_size: .
d_call: TRBD1
v_call: TRBV19
cdr3_aa: CASSEPGQGAKTQYF
cdr3_nt: TGTGCCAGTAGCGAACCCGGACAGGGAGCGAAGACCCAGTACTTC

j_call: TRBJ1-5
clone_size: .
d_call: .
v_call: TRBV28
cdr3_aa: CASSLWSGQGQPQHF
cdr3_nt: TGTGCCAGCAGTTTATGGTCCGGTCAGGGTCAGCCCCAGCATTTT

j_call: TRBJ2-3
clone_size: .
d_call: TRBD1
v_call: TRBV18
cdr3_aa: CASSPGTGYTDTQYF
cdr3_nt: TGTGCCAGCTCCCCCGGGACAGGATACACAGATACGCAGTATTTT

j_call: TRBJ2-1
clone_size: .
d_call: TRBD2
v_call: TRBV7-6
cdr3_aa: CASSLEVRLAGHNEQFF
cdr3_nt: TGTGCCAGCAGCTTAGAGGTCAGGTTAGCGGGGCACAATGAGCAGTTCTTC

j_call: TRBJ1-5
clone_size: .
d_call: .
v_call: TRBV2
cdr3_aa: CASTSTGIRNQPQHF
cdr3_nt: TGTGCCAGCACTAGTACAGGGATTAGGAATCAGCCCCAGCATTTT